This T cell receptor beta chain was profiled in a study of glioma-infiltrating T cells. Overall study results and limits: Only very few CDR3 sequences appeared in both tissue and blood.

The iRepertoire nested amplicon-rescue multiplex PCR amplified TCR alpha and beta CDR3s from RNA. Using its own MiXCR run on the multiplex PCR reads, TCRdb lists one record per CDR3 protein. The table lists 90,000 or so distinct CDR3 sequences, roughly 37% of them singletons. This clonotype occurred many times. What it binds is not known. Sequencing used glioma tissue, nonneoplastic brain tissue, or PBMCs (not recorded which). This clonotype originated in a human donor with low-grade glioma or glioblastoma, undergoing nonglioma brain surgery, or in good health (not recorded which).

The CDR3 reads CASSRARASGLYNEQFF. The CDR3 nucleotides are TGTGCCAGCAGTAGGGCCCGGGCTAGCGGCCTCTACAATGAGCAGTTCTTC. The chain is built from TRBV27 and TRBJ2-1, with TRBD2 identical over 7 bases. Germline V lookup: CDR1 MNHEY, CDR2 SMNVEV (reference sequence). CDR3 length equals 17 residues. V shed 5 bases and J 3 bases; nucleotides not matched to a gene: 13.